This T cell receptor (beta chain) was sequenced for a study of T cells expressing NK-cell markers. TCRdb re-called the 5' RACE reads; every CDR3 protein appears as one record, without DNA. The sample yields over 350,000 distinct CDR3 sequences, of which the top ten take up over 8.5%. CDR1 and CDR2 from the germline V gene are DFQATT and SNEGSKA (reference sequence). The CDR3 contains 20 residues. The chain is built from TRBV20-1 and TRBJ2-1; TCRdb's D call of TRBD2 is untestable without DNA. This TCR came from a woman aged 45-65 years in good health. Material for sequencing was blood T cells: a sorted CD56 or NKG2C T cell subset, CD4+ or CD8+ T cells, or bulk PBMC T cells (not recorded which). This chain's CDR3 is CSARDPWGLAGEGSYNEQFF.